The sequence of this T cell receptor beta chain was determined in a study of identical twins. Findings and limits, study-wide: With beta out-of-frame sequences, excess sharing by twins was weaker. The abundant beta clonotypes from cord blood had fewer insertions, and memory repertoires had none of this.

The authors used template switching to add a universal primer site and gave cDNA unique molecular identifiers. TCRdb recomputed calls from the 5' RACE reads with MiXCR, one row per CDR3 protein. In the table there are about 1.7 million distinct CDR3 sequences, roughly 35% of which are singletons. V lost 1 base to trimming and J lost 0 bases; unmatched junction nucleotides: 11. The CDR3 is 19 residues long. Germline V CDR1 and CDR2: SGHTA, FQGNSA. About this clonotype itself: Its antigen is not known.

V and J are TRBV7-2 and TRBJ1-4; 7 nucleotides align to TRBD1. The specimen was cord blood. The origin of this receptor is a newborn girl in good health. The CDR3 DNA reads as TGTGCCAGCAGCTTAGGTATAGGGGGCTCCTTGGCAACTAATGAAAAACTGTTTTTT. Translated: CASSLGIGGSLATNEKLFF.